The 9 T cell receptor beta chains presented below share a single source sample, sequenced in a study of cytomegalovirus exposure and HLA in healthy donors. Primers included in the PCR were 60 Vbeta and 13 Jbeta primers. Produced via immunoSEQ multiplex PCR; TCRdb's table is partial and in-frame only. Of about 190,000 clones detected, over 75% appear once; the ten largest clones hold 3.8%. Sequencing was carried out using PBMCs. These receptors were collected from a man between 50 and 59 years old in good health and CMV-seronegative.

The rearrangement joins TRBV10-3 to TRBJ2-3; 8 bases match TRBD2. The CDR3 is 15 amino acids. V was clipped by 4 bases and J by 2 bases; unmatched bases: 5. Germline CDR1 ENHRY, CDR2 SYGVKD. This chain's CDR3 is CAISGAGGFTDTQYF. The CDR3 nucleotides read TGTGCCATCAGTGGTGCGGGGGGTTTCACAGATACGCAGTATTTT.

The gene calls are TRBV6-1 and TRBJ2-1; 16 bases fit TRBD2. Germline V gene data show CDR1 as MNHNS and CDR2 as SASEGT. This CDR3 region has 14 residues. Trimming at V came to 6 bases and at J to 13 bases, leaving 6 bases not matched to a gene. The CDR3 nucleotides are TGTGCCAGCAGCCGGGGACTAGCGGGGGGGCTCCAGTTCTTC. This encodes CASSRGLAGGLQFF.

This rearrangement joins TRBV7-9 to TRBJ2-5, with D perhaps TRBD2 (7 bases). Per germline, CDR1 SEHNR and CDR2 FQNEAQ (reference sequence). V dropped 1 base and J dropped 5 bases, with 17 bases sitting between them. The CDR3 loop spans 16 amino acids. The DNA of the CDR3 is TGTGCCAGCAGCTTAGAGGGGGGGTTGCTTCTGGAGACCCAGTACTTC. It is translated as CASSLEGGLLLETQYF. The full variable domain, rest sourced from reference TRBV7-9 and TRBJ2-5, is DTGVSQNPRHKITKRGQNVTFRCDPISEHNRLYWYRQTLGQGPEFLTYFQNEAQLEKSRLLSDRFSAERPKGSFSTLEIQRTEQGDSAMYLCASSLEGGLLLETQYFGPGTRLLVL.

The rearrangement links TRBV11-2 to TRBJ1-2, with 8 bases that match TRBD1. Germline lookup yields CDR1 SGHAT and CDR2 FQNNGV. The trim removed 6 bases at V and 4 bases at J, leaving 4 bases unmatched. This CDR3 contains 13 residues. The CDR3 sequence: CASSSDRGYGYTF. CDR3 DNA sequence: TGTGCCAGCAGTTCAGACAGGGGCTATGGCTACACCTTC.

The chain joins TRBV2 to TRBJ1-6; possible D gene TRBD1, 5 bases. Trimming cost V 5 bases and J 7 bases, with 18 bases left between them. Germline V gene data show CDR1 as SNHLY and CDR2 as FYNNEI. The CDR3 runs to 16 residues. CDR3 in amino acids: CASSLRAPGGNSPLHF. Written as DNA, the CDR3 is TGTGCCAGCAGTCTCCGGGCGCCCGGGGGAAATTCACCCCTCCACTTT.

The chain combines TRBV7-3 with TRBJ2-2, with a tentative D call TRBD1 (5 bases). V shed 5 bases and J shed 6 bases, with 16 bases lying between them. CDR1 and CDR2 from the germline V gene are SGHTA and FQGTGA. The CDR3 has 15 residues. The CDR3 loop reads CASSPPGYLAGELFF. The DNA of the CDR3 is TGTGCCAGCAGCCCCCCAGGGTATCTTGCCGGGGAGCTGTTTTTT.

The J gene is TRBJ2-1, the V gene TRBV4-1, with D hard to call. Trimming stripped 2 bases from V and 2 bases from J, with 16 bases between. The CDR3 extends over 17 amino acids. Germline-derived CDR1 and CDR2 are MGHRA and YSYEKL. CDR3 residues: CASSQRSAASPYNEQFF. The CDR3, as DNA: TGCGCCAGCAGCCAACGGTCGGCGGCGTCCCCCTACAATGAGCAGTTCTTC.

CDR3 DNA: TGTGCCAGCAGTTGGGGGGACCCCAAAAACATTCAGTACTTC. Its protein is CASSWGDPKNIQYF. The chain combines TRBV27 with TRBJ2-4; D is possibly TRBD2 (6 bases). Germline V gene sequence: CDR1 MNHEY, CDR2 SMNVEV (reference sequence). Deletions cut 4 bases from V and 2 bases from J, with 9 bases between. The length of the CDR3 is 14 residues.

In this sample, this clone turned up a few times. This chain uses TRBV11-2 with TRBJ1-6, with D unclear. The V end was cut by 1 base, the J end by 7 bases, with 5 bases between. This CDR3 region has 13 residues. Per the germline V gene, CDR1 is SGHAT and CDR2 is FQNNGV. CDR3 amino acids: CASSLVENSPLHF. CDR3 coding DNA: TGTGCCAGCAGCTTAGTAGAGAATTCACCCCTCCACTTT. The full variable domain, in which reference TRBV11-2 and TRBJ1-6 provide the parts outside the CDR3, is EAGVAQSPRYKIIEKRQSVAFWCNPISGHATLYWYQQILGQGPKLLIQFQNNGVVDDSQLPKDRFSAERLKGVDSTLKIQPAKLEDSAVYLCASSLVENSPLHFGNGTRLTVT.